Listed below are T cell receptor beta chains from one sample, sequenced in a study of post-analysis software for immune sequencing data. MiXCR, applied by TCRdb to the PCR reads, yields one record per CDR3 protein. The sample shows approximately 160,000 distinct CDR3 sequences, around 28% of them seen only once. The specimen was blood. These receptors all stem from a girl between 5 and 17 years old with multiple sclerosis. Each CDR3 is given with its conserved first and last residue. Each record gives: V gene, J gene, CDR3 protein.

TRBV25-1	TRBJ2-5	CASSDISWVVPTQETQYF
TRBV12-3/TRBV12-4	TRBJ2-7	CASSLLAGTDYEQYF
TRBV20-1	TRBJ2-5	CSARVGVLGTQYF
TRBV12-3/TRBV12-4	TRBJ1-2	CASSLGRGYTF
TRBV7-9	TRBJ1-2	CASSSRDREWYGYTF
TRBV12-3/TRBV12-4	TRBJ1-1	CASIVVDLNTEAFF
TRBV20-1	TRBJ1-2	CSAIRPTNYGYTF
TRBV29-1	TRBJ2-1	CSGDLASSYNEQFF
TRBV14	TRBJ2-7	CASSQDPYLPNYEQYF
TRBV20-1	TRBJ2-7	CSARLAGGPVEQYF
TRBV20-1	TRBJ1-2	CSAATGQFYGYTF
TRBV5-1	TRBJ2-7	CASSLASDFYEQYF
TRBV7-9	TRBJ1-5	CASSSAGDGQPQHF
TRBV4-1	TRBJ2-6	CASSPRLGGANVLTF
TRBV9	TRBJ2-1	CASSHLQVRDEQFF
TRBV5-5	TRBJ1-1	CASSFPTKGEAFF
TRBV25-1	TRBJ2-1	CASSEISGRSSYNEQFF
TRBV2	TRBJ2-1	CARKDRGSVGSVNEQFF
TRBV5-1	TRBJ2-4	CASSFGSGNYHLHLGAKNIQYF
TRBV12-3/TRBV12-4	TRBJ2-7	CASSTDSYEQYF
TRBV28	TRBJ2-7	CASSRPSPYEQYF
TRBV5-1	TRBJ2-7	CASSQPGSAYEQYF
TRBV5-6	TRBJ1-1	CASSYPNTEAFF
TRBV20-1	TRBJ1-1	CSAREVGRTEAFF
TRBV6-5	TRBJ1-1	CASSLEGAEAFF
TRBV7-6	TRBJ2-3	CASSLYHGPSTDTQYF
TRBV6-5	TRBJ2-5	CANGKRERYF
TRBV12-3/TRBV12-4	TRBJ2-4	CASSLDKGIAKNIQYF
TRBV12-3/TRBV12-4	TRBJ2-1	CASSPLHGSLEDEQFF
TRBV6-6	TRBJ2-7	CASSPVAGDGEQYF
TRBV20-1	TRBJ2-5	CSARAPTSGAREQYF
TRBV20-1	TRBJ2-5	CSARDTSGETQYF